Listed below are T cell receptor beta chains from one sample, sequenced in a study of T cell repertoires in cytomegalovirus infection. TCRdb processed the reads anew with MiXCR; each CDR3 protein has one entry. The sample shows some 700,000 distinct CDR3 sequences, 30% to 40% of them seen only once. No cognate antigen is known for these TCRs. Sample: cultured PBMCs, taken from culture after CMV antigen stimulation. These receptor sequences come from a human donor in good health (CMV status not recorded). Some clones in this sample may be carry-over from other donors' samples. Both conserved end residues are part of each CDR3. Each record gives: J gene, V gene, clone size, D gene, CDR3 DNA, CDR3 protein. A D gene is named only where the DNA matches it firmly. Clone sizes are given selectively: once, few, many, or a class where the clone is expanded.

j_call: TRBJ1-5
v_call: TRBV6-5
clone_size: few
d_call: .
cdr3_nt: TGTGCCAGCAGTTCTACAGGGCCGTCGAATCAGCCCCAGCATTTT
cdr3_aa: CASSSTGPSNQPQHF

j_call: TRBJ1-6
v_call: TRBV7-2
clone_size: .
d_call: TRBD1
cdr3_nt: TGTGCCAGCACCGGACAGGGGGAGATGCGTAATTCACCCCTCCACTTT
cdr3_aa: CASTGQGEMRNSPLHF

j_call: TRBJ1-5
v_call: TRBV6-5
clone_size: .
d_call: TRBD1
cdr3_nt: TGTGCCAGCTCGGACAGGGGGCTAGGGCAGCCCCAGCATTTT
cdr3_aa: CASSDRGLGQPQHF

j_call: TRBJ2-1
v_call: TRBV19
clone_size: once
d_call: TRBD2
cdr3_nt: TGTGCCAGTAGTATCGGACTAGCGGGGGAGCAGTTCTTC
cdr3_aa: CASSIGLAGEQFF

j_call: TRBJ2-7
v_call: TRBV7-2
clone_size: .
d_call: .
cdr3_nt: TGTGCCAGCACCCAGAGAAGGGCCCCCTACGAGCAGTACTTC
cdr3_aa: CASTQRRAPYEQYF

j_call: TRBJ2-4
v_call: TRBV6-5
clone_size: few
d_call: .
cdr3_nt: TGTGCCAGCACCGGACAGTATGGCATTCAGTACTTC
cdr3_aa: CASTGQYGIQYF

j_call: TRBJ2-3
v_call: TRBV15
clone_size: .
d_call: .
cdr3_nt: TGTGCCACCAGCAGAGATATGCTGACAGATACGCAGTATTTT
cdr3_aa: CATSRDMLTDTQYF

j_call: TRBJ2-2
v_call: TRBV18
clone_size: .
d_call: TRBD1
cdr3_nt: TGTGCCAGCTCACCAAACTTGGACAGGGGGTACGCCGGGGAGCTGTTTTTT
cdr3_aa: CASSPNLDRGYAGELFF

j_call: TRBJ1-1
v_call: TRBV25-1
clone_size: .
d_call: .
cdr3_nt: TGTGCCAGCAGTGAACAAGGTTTGGTGTACACTGAAGCTTTCTTT
cdr3_aa: CASSEQGLVYTEAFF

j_call: TRBJ2-1
v_call: TRBV6-2/TRBV6-3
clone_size: .
d_call: TRBD1
cdr3_nt: TGTGCCAGCAGTGCCACAGGGGACCAGCAGTTCTTC
cdr3_aa: CASSATGDQQFF

j_call: TRBJ1-1
v_call: TRBV6-6
clone_size: few
d_call: .
cdr3_nt: TGTGCCAGCAGTTACGGCACGGCTGAAGCTTTCTTT
cdr3_aa: CASSYGTAEAFF

j_call: TRBJ1-1
v_call: TRBV7-9
clone_size: few
d_call: .
cdr3_nt: TGTGCCAGCAGCTTAACTGACACAAACACTGAAGCTTTCTTT
cdr3_aa: CASSLTDTNTEAFF

j_call: TRBJ2-1
v_call: TRBV18
clone_size: .
d_call: .
cdr3_nt: TGTGCCAGCTCACCAGTGCAGGCAAGTGACAATGAGCAGTTCTTC
cdr3_aa: CASSPVQASDNEQFF

j_call: TRBJ2-7
v_call: TRBV12-3/TRBV12-4
clone_size: .
d_call: TRBD1
cdr3_nt: TGTGCCAGCAGGTCGGGACAGGGGACCTACGAGCAGTACTTC
cdr3_aa: CASRSGQGTYEQYF

j_call: TRBJ2-1
v_call: TRBV28
clone_size: few
d_call: .
cdr3_nt: TGTGCCAGCAGTTACCAGGAAACCTACAATGAGCAGTTCTTC
cdr3_aa: CASSYQETYNEQFF

j_call: TRBJ1-2
v_call: TRBV7-9
clone_size: few
d_call: .
cdr3_nt: TGTGCCAGCAGCTTACACGGAGATGGCTACACCTTC
cdr3_aa: CASSLHGDGYTF

j_call: TRBJ1-1
v_call: TRBV6-2/TRBV6-3
clone_size: .
d_call: .
cdr3_nt: TGTGCCAGCAGTTACTCGAAGGAGCTACTGAACACTGAAGCTTTCTTT
cdr3_aa: CASSYSKELLNTEAFF

j_call: TRBJ1-3
v_call: TRBV7-2
clone_size: few
d_call: .
cdr3_nt: TGTGCCAGCAGCTTAGCGCCCGGGGGGCCCGGAAACACCATATATTTT
cdr3_aa: CASSLAPGGPGNTIYF

j_call: TRBJ2-3
v_call: TRBV6-1
clone_size: .
d_call: TRBD1
cdr3_nt: TGTGCCAGCAGTGAAGGAGCGGGGACAGGGGCAGATACGCAGTATTTT
cdr3_aa: CASSEGAGTGADTQYF

j_call: TRBJ1-6
v_call: TRBV10-3
clone_size: once
d_call: TRBD1
cdr3_nt: TGTGCCATCACAGACCAGGGGGCTAGTTCACCCCTCCACTTT
cdr3_aa: CAITDQGASSPLHF

j_call: TRBJ2-3
v_call: TRBV20-1
clone_size: few
d_call: .
cdr3_nt: TGCAGTGCTAGAGTGGTGGGGGGATCCGATACGCAGTATTTT
cdr3_aa: CSARVVGGSDTQYF

j_call: TRBJ2-1
v_call: TRBV5-1
clone_size: .
d_call: .
cdr3_nt: TGCGCCAGCAGCTTATGGGGCGGGGGCAGCTCCTACAATGAGCAGTTCTTC
cdr3_aa: CASSLWGGGSSYNEQFF

j_call: TRBJ1-5
v_call: TRBV15
clone_size: .
d_call: .
cdr3_nt: TGTGCCACCAGCAGAGATAAGTATAGTCAGCCCCAGCATTTT
cdr3_aa: CATSRDKYSQPQHF

j_call: TRBJ2-2
v_call: TRBV7-8
clone_size: few
d_call: .
cdr3_nt: TGTGCCAGCAGCTCCTATAACACCGGGGAGCTGTTTTTT
cdr3_aa: CASSSYNTGELFF

j_call: TRBJ2-7
v_call: TRBV6-1
clone_size: .
d_call: .
cdr3_nt: TGTGCCAGCAGGGCGTCGGGGGTGTACGAGCAGTACTTC
cdr3_aa: CASRASGVYEQYF

j_call: TRBJ2-6
v_call: TRBV7-9
clone_size: .
d_call: .
cdr3_nt: TGTGCCAGCAGCCAGGCGGCCAACGTCCTGACTTTC
cdr3_aa: CASSQAANVLTF

j_call: TRBJ2-3
v_call: TRBV7-9
clone_size: .
d_call: TRBD1
cdr3_nt: TGTGCCAGCAGCCCGGGGACAGGGGAGTATTTT
cdr3_aa: CASSPGTGEYF

j_call: TRBJ1-3
v_call: TRBV15
clone_size: few
d_call: .
cdr3_nt: TGTGCCACCAGCGCCCCGAGGGCCGGAAACACCATATATTTT
cdr3_aa: CATSAPRAGNTIYF

j_call: TRBJ1-1
v_call: TRBV7-9
clone_size: .
d_call: .
cdr3_nt: TGTGCCAGCAGCTCCCCCGGGGGTCGAGCTTTCTTT
cdr3_aa: CASSSPGGRAFF